These 15 T cell receptor beta chains came from one sample sequenced in a study of blood T cell repertoires in COVID-19 (dated by TCRdb to about 2020). To prepare the library, the immunoSEQ multiplex PCR assay was applied. TCRdb holds this immuneACCESS table with in-frame rearrangements only. Some clones are missing; in checked studies, unresolved V genes explain under half, and the rest has no known cause. Within this sample are under 100,000 clones, with roughly 80% of them counted one time only. The ten largest clones represent 25% of the sample. The source material was peripheral blood. Receptors were obtained from a man older than 75 with active or convalescent COVID-19.

CDR3 sequence: CAISVRGGSEDTQYF. The CDR3 coding sequence is TGTGCCATCTCCGTGCGGGGGGGGTCAGAAGATACGCAGTATTTT. The chain has TRBV10-3 and TRBJ2-3; 9 nucleotides align to TRBD2. Looked up from germline, CDR1 is ENHRY and CDR2 is SYGVKD. The CDR3 contains 15 residues. The junction had 11 bases not matched to a gene; V was cut back by 8 bases and J by 5 bases.

V is TRBV2 and J is TRBJ1-6, with D perhaps matching TRBD1 (6 bases). CDR1 and CDR2 from the germline V gene are SNHLY and FYNNEI. The CDR3 consists of 14 residues. With 5 bases removed from V and 8 bases from J, the gap between germline ends came to 13 bases. The CDR3 protein is CASSPGQRDSPLHF. The CDR3 nucleotides read TGTGCCAGCAGTCCCGGACAGAGGGATTCACCCCTCCACTTT.

The chain joins TRBV19 to TRBJ1-1; the D gene is possibly TRBD1 (5 bases). In germline, CDR1 is LNHDA, CDR2 SQIVND (reference sequence). This CDR3 has 14 amino acids. The ends were cut back, 3 bases at V and 3 bases at J, with 11 bases in the middle. The CDR3 loop is CASSMEQVHTEAFF. The CDR3 DNA sequence: TGTGCCAGTAGTATGGAACAGGTCCACACTGAAGCTTTCTTT.

This clone showed up just once. The chain recombines TRBV6-2 or TRBV6-3 with TRBJ1-5, with a weak D call TRBD1 (5 bases). The germline V gene encodes CDR1 MNHEY and CDR2 SVGEGT. CDR3 length: 15 residues. Trimming cost V 4 bases and J 1 base, with 11 bases left between them. CDR3 in amino acids: CASSLPGDSNQPQHF. Written as DNA, the CDR3 is TGTGCCAGCAGTTTGCCGGGGGACAGCAATCAGCCCCAGCATTTT.

This chain uses TRBV28 with TRBJ1-5; the match to TRBD1 covers 7 bases. CDR1 and CDR2 from the germline V gene are MDHEN and SYDVKM. Unmatched junction bases numbered 7, after V lost 8 bases and J lost 3 bases. The CDR3 is made up of 14 amino acids. This chain's CDR3 is CASDITGANQPQHF. The CDR3 DNA follows: TGTGCCAGCGACATTACAGGGGCCAATCAGCCCCAGCATTTT.

This chain uses TRBV5-1 with TRBJ2-1; D is unresolved. V gave up 4 bases and J gave up 9 bases, with 11 bases separating them. The germline V gene has CDR1 SGHRS and CDR2 YFSETQ. The CDR3 length is 12 residues. The CDR3 nucleotides are TGCGCCAGCAGCCCATCCGGCGGTGAGCAGTTCTTC. Residues: CASSPSGGEQFF.

The V call is TRBV5-1, the J call TRBJ2-3; 11 nucleotides align to TRBD2. After removal of 5 bases from V and 2 bases from J, the junction contained 10 bases not matched to a gene. CDR1 is SGHRS and CDR2 is YFSETQ in the germline V gene. The CDR3 runs to 17 residues. DNA of the CDR3: TGCGCCAGCAGGCGGACTAGCGGGCAATACCTCACAGATACGCAGTATTTT. This encodes CASRRTSGQYLTDTQYF.

V gene TRBV19 combines with J gene TRBJ1-6, with 8 bases aligning to TRBD1. The CDR3 is made up of 14 amino acids. The germline V gene has CDR1 LNHDA and CDR2 SQIVND (reference sequence). The junction had 7 bases not matched to a gene; V was cut back by 6 bases and J by 9 bases. The chain's CDR3 is CASSPDRVGSPLHF. CDR3 bases: TGTGCCAGTAGCCCGGACAGGGTGGGTTCACCCCTCCACTTT.

The chain recombines TRBV19 with TRBJ2-7; D not certain. The CDR3 totals 11 residues. V was clipped by 7 bases and J by 9 bases, with 13 bases between them. The germline CDR1 and CDR2 sequences are LNHDA and SQIVND (reference sequence). CDR3 nucleotide sequence: TGTGCCAGTAAGAGCAGCGATGTGCAGTACTTC. The encoded protein is CASKSSDVQYF.

This chain connects TRBV5-1 to TRBJ1-1; TRBD1 is a possible D gene (6 bases). Germline-derived CDR1 and CDR2 are SGHRS and YFSETQ. CDR3 length equals 16 residues. Trimming removed 2 bases at V and 1 base at J, with 15 bases between. The CDR3 reads CASSLSPRQANTEAFF. The CDR3 bases are TGCGCCAGCAGCTTATCCCCGAGACAGGCGAACACTGAAGCTTTCTTT. Drawing the rest from reference TRBV5-1 and TRBJ1-1, the complete variable domain is KAGVTQTPRYLIKTRGQQVTLSCSPISGHRSVSWYQQTPGQGLQFLFEYFSETQRNKGNFPGRFSGRQFSNSRSEMNVSTLELGDSALYLCASSLSPRQANTEAFFGQGTRLTVV.

The V gene is TRBV3-1 (or the pseudogene TRBV3-2), the J gene TRBJ1-2, with 8 bases aligning to TRBD1. The junction had 0 bases not matched to a gene; V was cut back by 1 base and J by 2 bases. Germline assignment: CDR1 LGHDT and CDR2 YNNKEL (reference sequence). The CDR3 has 14 amino acids. CDR3 sequence reads: CASSQGTGNYGYTF. The CDR3, as DNA: TGTGCCAGCAGCCAAGGGACAGGGAACTATGGCTACACCTTC.

This chain links TRBV5-5 with TRBJ2-7; D gene ambiguous. The V end was cut by 0 bases, the J end by 0 bases, with 13 bases between. The CDR3 extends over 16 amino acids. CDR1 and CDR2 from the germline V gene are SGHKS and YYEKEE (reference sequence). The CDR3 region has the DNA TGTGCCAGCAGCTTGGCCGTAAGCCCCTACTCCTACGAGCAGTACTTC. This codes for CASSLAVSPYSYEQYF. The variable domain in full, completed from reference TRBV5-5 and TRBJ2-7, reads DAGVTQSPTHLIKTRGQQVTLRCSPISGHKSVSWYQQVLGQGPQFIFQYYEKEERGRGNFPDRFSARQFPNYSSELNVNALLLGDSALYLCASSLAVSPYSYEQYFGPGTRLTVT.

J is TRBJ1-2 and V is TRBV18; 7 nucleotides align to TRBD1. There are 15 residues in the CDR3. V lost 6 bases to trimming and J lost 6 bases; unmatched junction nucleotides: 13. Germline loops: CDR1 KGHSH, CDR2 LQKENI. CDR3 region: CASSTRTGDANGYTF. The CDR3 DNA reads as TGTGCCAGCTCCACTAGGACAGGCGACGCTAATGGCTACACCTTC.

The genes are TRBV27 and TRBJ2-3, with TRBD1 identical over 7 bases. The CDR3 is made up of 15 amino acids. The J segment lost 2 bases and the V segment lost 6 bases, leaving 8 bases of the junction unmatched. Germline CDR1 and CDR2: MNHEY and SMNVEV (reference sequence). DNA for the CDR3: TGTGCCAGCAGGAAACAGGGGACCCCCACAGATACGCAGTATTTT. Its translation: CASRKQGTPTDTQYF.

The V call is TRBV14, the J call TRBJ2-1; 8 bases align to TRBD2. Germline lookup yields CDR1 SGHDN and CDR2 FVKESK. Unmatched junction bases numbered 3, after V lost 1 base and J lost 4 bases. The CDR3 sequence is 15 residues long. The chain's CDR3 is CASSQGGGFYNEQFF. The CDR3 DNA reads as TGTGCCAGCAGCCAAGGCGGGGGGTTTTACAATGAGCAGTTCTTC.